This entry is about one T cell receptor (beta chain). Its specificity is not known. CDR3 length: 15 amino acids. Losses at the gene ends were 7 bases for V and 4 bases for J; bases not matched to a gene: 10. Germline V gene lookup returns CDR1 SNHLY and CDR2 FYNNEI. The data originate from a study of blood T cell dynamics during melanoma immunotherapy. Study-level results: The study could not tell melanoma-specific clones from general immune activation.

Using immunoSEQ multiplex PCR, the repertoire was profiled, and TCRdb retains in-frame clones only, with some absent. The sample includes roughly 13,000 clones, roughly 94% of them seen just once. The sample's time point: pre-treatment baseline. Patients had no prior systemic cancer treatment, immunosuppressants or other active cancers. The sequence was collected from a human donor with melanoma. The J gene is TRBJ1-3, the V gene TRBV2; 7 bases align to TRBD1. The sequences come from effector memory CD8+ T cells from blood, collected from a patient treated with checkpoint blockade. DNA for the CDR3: TGTGCCAGCATTGAGGGGGCGTCCGGAGGAAACACCATATATTTT. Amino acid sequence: CASIEGASGGNTIYF.